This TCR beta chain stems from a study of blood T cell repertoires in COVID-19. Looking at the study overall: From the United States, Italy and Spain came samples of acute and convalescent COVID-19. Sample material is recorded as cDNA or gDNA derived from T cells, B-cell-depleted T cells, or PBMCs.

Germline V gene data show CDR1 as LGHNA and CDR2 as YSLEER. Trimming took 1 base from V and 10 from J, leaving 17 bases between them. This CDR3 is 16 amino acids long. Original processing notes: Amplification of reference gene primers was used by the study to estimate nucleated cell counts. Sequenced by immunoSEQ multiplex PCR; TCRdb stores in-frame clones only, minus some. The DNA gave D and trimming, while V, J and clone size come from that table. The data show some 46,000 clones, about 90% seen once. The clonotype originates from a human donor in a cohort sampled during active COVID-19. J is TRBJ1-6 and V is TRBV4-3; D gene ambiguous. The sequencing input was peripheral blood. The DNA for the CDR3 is TGCGCCAGCAGCCAAGGTTTCGGGGTCCTCGGGTCACCCCTCCACTTT. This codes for CASSQGFGVLGSPLHF.